This T cell receptor (beta chain) originates from a study of OX40 agonist ivuxolimab in advanced cancers. In the study overall: In this cohort, patients received ivuxolimab, an agonistic anti-OX40 (CD134) antibody. Each patient was given ivuxolimab into a vein every 2 weeks, at 0.01 to 10 mg/kg.

CDR3 length: 15 amino acids. V was pared by 5 bases and J by 3 bases, with 14 bases between. The germline gives CDR1 SGHNT, CDR2 YENEEA. Clones were read by immunoSEQ multiplex PCR, and TCRdb kept only the in-frame ones, dropping some. Here the sample spans tens of thousands of clones, roughly 87% being singletons. In regard to this clone: The antigen remains unidentified.

General study findings and limits: Some of the nonresponding patients also showed low levels of normalized T-cell clonal expansion.

This TCR came from an adult with an advanced solid tumor such as melanoma, head and neck, liver or kidney cancer. Sample: CD4+ or CD8+ T cells sorted from blood, taken in a trial of the OX40 agonist ivuxolimab. The V and J genes are TRBV11-3 and TRBJ1-3, with D perhaps TRBD1 (5 bases). The CDR3 here is CASSEGPQVGNTIYF. CDR3 DNA: TGTGCCAGCAGCGAGGGGCCTCAAGTTGGAAACACCATATATTTT.